The 31 T cell receptor beta chains below were found in one sample sequenced in a study of shared clonotypes between healthy human individuals. Repertoires were generated with immunoSEQ multiplex PCR, while TCRdb's copy carries only in-frame clones and drops some. The table records about 1,500,000 clones, roughly 95% of them present only once. The sample consisted of naive CD4+ T cells sorted from blood. This sample's subset: CD45RA+ positively selected. These TCRs come from a young man in good health.

A few counts support this clone. V usage is TRBV6-1 and J usage is TRBJ2-1; TRBD1 aligns across 8 bases. The V gene end was trimmed by 2 bases and the J gene end by 6 bases; junction bases not matched to a gene: 6. Germline CDR1 and CDR2: MNHNS and SASEGT. The CDR3 contains 15 residues. CDR3 DNA sequence: TGTGCCAGCAGTGAACTGGGACAGGTCCGCAATGAGCAGTTCTTC. Residues: CASSELGQVRNEQFF.

The CDR3: CASSLRTGGTTGELFF. CDR3 DNA sequence: TGTGCCAGCAGCTTGAGGACAGGGGGCACCACCGGGGAGCTGTTTTTT. The chain combines TRBV7-2 with TRBJ2-2, with 11 positions matching TRBD1. The CDR3 loop spans 16 amino acids. V was pared by 3 bases and J by 4 bases, with 4 bases of the junction left unmatched. Germline CDR1 reads SGHTA; CDR2 reads FQGNSA.

The V call is TRBV6-5, the J call TRBJ2-1, with D perhaps matching TRBD2 (5 bases). The V and J ends lost 7 bases and 8 bases respectively, with 15 bases between them. Germline loops: CDR1 MNHEY, CDR2 SVGAGI. The CDR3 covers 13 residues. The CDR3 sequence: CASTRSGDHEQFF. The CDR3 bases are TGTGCCAGCACTAGAAGCGGAGACCATGAGCAGTTCTTC.

J is TRBJ2-1 and V is TRBV11-2; 8 bases align to TRBD2. Germline CDR1 is SGHAT and CDR2 is FQNNGV. The CDR3 contains 16 residues. V lost 1 base to trimming and J lost 4 bases; unmatched junction nucleotides: 6. In DNA form, the CDR3 reads TGTGCCAGCAGCTTAGGGAAGACTAGCGTTTACAATGAGCAGTTCTTC. Translated, it gives CASSLGKTSVYNEQFF.

The rearrangement joins TRBV2 to TRBJ1-5; D call uncertain. The V and J ends lost 7 bases and 6 bases respectively, with 13 bases between them. Germline V gene data show CDR1 as SNHLY and CDR2 as FYNNEI. The CDR3 runs to 13 residues. Here the CDR3 reads CASIELLGQPQHF. CDR3 sequence (DNA): TGTGCCAGCATTGAGTTGCTAGGTCAGCCCCAGCATTTT.

This chain joins TRBV10-2 and TRBJ1-1; the D gene is possibly TRBD1 (6 bases). CDR3 size: 14 residues. V was shortened by 6 bases and J by 4 bases, with 15 bases between the two germline ends. Germline lookup yields CDR1 WSHSY and CDR2 SAAADI. The CDR3 is CASSAPVGGTEAFF. The CDR3 nucleotides read TGCGCCAGCAGCGCTCCGGTAGGGGGCACTGAAGCTTTCTTT.

This CDR3 is CAWSEGGSNRGYTF. In nucleotides, the CDR3 is TGTGCCTGGAGTGAAGGAGGGTCTAATCGTGGCTACACCTTC. This rearrangement joins TRBV30 to TRBJ1-2; D remains unclear. Trimming removed 1 base at V and 7 bases at J, with 16 bases between. Germline CDR1 and CDR2: GTSNPN and SVGIG (reference sequence). This CDR3 is 14 amino acids long.

This rearrangement joins TRBV15 to TRBJ2-6; D gene ambiguous. V was clipped by 0 bases and J by 0 bases, with 12 bases between them. The CDR3 runs to 18 residues. From germline, CDR1 is LNHNV and CDR2 YYDKDF (reference sequence). CDR3 amino acids: CATSRDPDLPSGANVLTF. Here the CDR3 DNA reads TGTGCCACCAGCAGAGATCCCGACCTCCCCTCTGGGGCCAACGTCCTGACTTTC.

DNA of the CDR3: TGTGCCAGCAGCTTGGACGAAATACGGGAAAAGCAGTACTTC. It specifies CASSLDEIREKQYF. This chain links TRBV11-1 with TRBJ2-7, with D perhaps matching TRBD2 (5 bases). The CDR3 length is 14 residues. The V gene lost 3 bases and the J gene lost 8 bases, with 17 bases spanning the gap. Per germline, CDR1 SGHAT and CDR2 FQDESV (reference sequence).

The chain recombines TRBV6-6 with TRBJ2-7; D possibly uses TRBD1 or TRBD2 (5 bases each). This CDR3 is 14 amino acids long. Germline CDR1 is MNHNY and CDR2 is SVGAGI (reference sequence). The germline V and J ends were trimmed by 6 bases and 1 base, with 13 bases remaining between them. The CDR3 here is CASRERDGSYEQYF. The CDR3 DNA is TGTGCCAGCAGGGAAAGGGACGGATCCTACGAGCAGTACTTC.

The chain employs TRBV7-9 and TRBJ2-1; 9 nucleotides agree with TRBD2. The CDR3 has 19 amino acids. Germline trimming cut 2 bases from V and 2 bases from J; bases unmatched to any gene: 13. Germline loops: CDR1 SEHNR, CDR2 FQNEAQ (reference sequence). The CDR3 nucleotides are TGTGCCAGCAGCTTATACGGTTTGGGGCGGGAGGGAACCTACAATGAGCAGTTCTTC. As protein: CASSLYGLGREGTYNEQFF.

The genes are TRBV18 and TRBJ1-2; D ambiguous. Germline V lookup: CDR1 KGHSH, CDR2 LQKENI. The CDR3 runs to 13 residues. V was pared by 4 bases and J by 3 bases, with 9 bases between. The CDR3 loop reads CASSLTVDYGYTF. CDR3 nucleotide sequence: TGTGCCAGCTCACTTACAGTAGACTATGGCTACACCTTC.

This clone was observed a single time. The gene calls are TRBV28 and TRBJ2-7; 8 nucleotides agree with TRBD1. The trim removed 6 bases at V and 1 base at J, leaving 8 bases unmatched. This CDR3 spans 15 amino acids. CDR1 is MDHEN and CDR2 is SYDVKM in the germline V gene. This CDR3 is CASSITGGKSYEQYF. CDR3 DNA: TGTGCCAGCAGCATTACAGGGGGGAAATCCTACGAGCAGTACTTC.

The V and J genes are TRBV2 and TRBJ1-2; 7 nucleotides agree with TRBD1. V was clipped by 6 bases and J by 3 bases; unmatched bases: 10. Per germline, CDR1 SNHLY and CDR2 FYNNEI. The CDR3 covers 15 residues. The CDR3 DNA reads TGTGCCAGCAGGCAGGGTGGAGGGGGCGACTATGGCTACACCTTC. Its protein product is CASRQGGGGDYGYTF.

The chain recombines TRBV28 with TRBJ2-7; D call uncertain. The CDR3 is 15 residues long. Trimming removed 7 bases from V and 2 bases from J, with 18 bases in between. Germline values: CDR1 MDHEN, CDR2 SYDVKM. Here the CDR3 reads CASTPNSGYAYEQYF. In DNA form, the CDR3 reads TGTGCCAGCACCCCCAACAGTGGGTACGCCTACGAGCAGTACTTC.

This clone was seen more than once but under ten times. The V call is TRBV25-1, the J call TRBJ2-7; D might be TRBD1 (6 bases). The CDR3 contains 15 residues. Trimming stripped 1 base from V and 2 bases from J, with 12 bases between. Looked up from germline, CDR1 is MGHDK and CDR2 is SYGVNS. The CDR3 DNA sequence: TGTGCCAGCAGTGAATTAGACAGGATGCCCTACGAGCAGTACTTC. Residues: CASSELDRMPYEQYF.

The genes are TRBV2 and TRBJ2-1; 8 positions match TRBD2. Unmatched junction bases numbered 6, after V lost 7 bases and J lost 4 bases. The CDR3 spans 14 residues. Germline V gives CDR1 SNHLY, CDR2 FYNNEI. CDR3 nucleotides: TGTGCCAGCACCCCCCCGGGAGGGTACAATGAGCAGTTCTTC. Amino acid sequence: CASTPPGGYNEQFF.

The chain links TRBV28 to TRBJ2-7; no clear D gene. The CDR3 is 13 residues long. Deletions cut 7 bases from V and 1 base from J, with 11 bases between. Germline V gene lookup returns CDR1 MDHEN and CDR2 SYDVKM. CDR3 amino acids: CASTPDISYEQYF. For the CDR3, the DNA is TGTGCCAGCACGCCTGACATTTCCTACGAGCAGTACTTC.

The rearrangement joins TRBV30 to TRBJ2-5, with 13 nucleotides matching TRBD2. The ends lost 3 bases at V and 1 base at J; junction bases unmatched: 8. The CDR3 extends over 17 amino acids. From germline, CDR1 is GTSNPN and CDR2 SVGIG (reference sequence). CDR3 coding DNA: TGTGCCTGGAGAGCGACTAGCGGGAGGCCGCGCCAAGAGACCCAGTACTTC. Protein: CAWRATSGRPRQETQYF. The variable domain in full, completed from reference TRBV30 and TRBJ2-5, reads SQTIHQWPATLVQPVGSPLSLECTVEGTSNPNLYWYRQAAGRGLQLLFYSVGIGQISSEVPQNLSASRPQDRQFILSSKKLLLSDSGFYLCAWRATSGRPRQETQYFGPGTRLLVL.

V is TRBV5-1 and J is TRBJ1-4; D gene ambiguous. This CDR3 spans 13 amino acids. Between the trimmed V and J ends, which lost 7 bases and 8 bases, there was a span of 15 bases. Germline CDR1 is SGHRS and CDR2 is YFSETQ. The CDR3 DNA reads TGCGCCAGCTTTGACTCCATAGGGGAAAAACTGTTTTTT. Its protein product is CASFDSIGEKLFF.

About this clone itself: Other DNA variants within this sample encode the same CDR3. The J gene is TRBJ2-3, the V gene TRBV7-9; D is unresolved. There are 13 residues in the CDR3. From germline, CDR1 is SEHNR and CDR2 FQNEAQ (reference sequence). Trimming removed 0 bases at V and 3 bases at J, with 4 bases between. The CDR3 nucleotides are TGTGCCAGCAGCTTAGCAGCGACAGATACGCAGTATTTT. Encoded protein: CASSLAATDTQYF.

The rearrangement links TRBV28 to TRBJ2-3; 7 bases match TRBD1. Germline CDR1 and CDR2: MDHEN and SYDVKM. V was clipped by 6 bases and J by 2 bases; unmatched bases: 5. The CDR3 length is 14 residues. CDR3 amino acids: CASSPTGNTDTQYF. The CDR3 region has the DNA TGTGCCAGCAGCCCGACAGGGAACACAGATACGCAGTATTTT.

This chain joins TRBV27 and TRBJ2-7; 12 nucleotides align to TRBD2. V lost 6 bases, J lost 4 bases, and 10 bases stayed unmatched. This CDR3 spans 16 amino acids. Looked up from germline, CDR1 is MNHEY and CDR2 is SMNVEV (reference sequence). The CDR3, as DNA: TGTGCCAGCAGGAGGGTGACTAGCGGGAGTTTATACGAGCAGTACTTC. Its protein product is CASRRVTSGSLYEQYF.

This clone was observed a few times. The chain is built from TRBV11-1 and TRBJ1-2; D remains ambiguous. Germline values: CDR1 SGHAT, CDR2 FQDESV (reference sequence). V was shortened by 6 bases and J by 7 bases, with 15 bases between the two germline ends. The CDR3 has 13 amino acids. The CDR3 coding sequence is TGTGCCAGCAGTGAAGCGCCGTGGGGTGGCTACACCTTC. Translating gives CASSEAPWGGYTF.

The chain uses TRBV28 and TRBJ2-7; TRBD1 matches 10 bases. This CDR3 has 15 amino acids. CDR1 and CDR2 from the germline V gene are MDHEN and SYDVKM. V trimming: 2 bases; J trimming: 3 bases; junction bases outside the gene matches: 4. This CDR3 is CASSLGGQGNYEQYF. The CDR3 DNA is TGTGCCAGCAGTTTAGGGGGACAGGGGAACTACGAGCAGTACTTC.

The chain links TRBV9 to TRBJ2-3; the match to TRBD2 covers 12 bases. CDR1 and CDR2 (germline): SGDLS, YYNGEE. Unmatched junction bases numbered 12, after V lost 2 bases and J lost 2 bases. The CDR3 extends over 19 amino acids. The CDR3 nucleotides are TGTGCCAGCAGCGTCTCCGGACTAGCGGGATCGTTGGCCACAGATACGCAGTATTTT. It specifies CASSVSGLAGSLATDTQYF.

The chain uses TRBV19 and TRBJ2-7; D unresolved. This CDR3 is 12 amino acids long. Germline V gene data show CDR1 as LNHDA and CDR2 as SQIVND (reference sequence). The V end was cut by 4 bases, the J end by 3 bases, with 7 bases between. The CDR3 loop is CASSTPHYEQYF. CDR3 sequence (DNA): TGTGCCAGTAGTACCCCCCACTACGAGCAGTACTTC.

The chain uses TRBV4-1 and TRBJ2-2; 11 positions agree with TRBD1. There are 18 residues in the CDR3. Germline CDR1 is MGHRA and CDR2 is YSYEKL. V shed 4 bases and J 6 bases; nucleotides not matched to a gene: 13. The CDR3 sequence is CASSLLRGDRGKAGELFF. The CDR3 nucleotides are TGCGCCAGCAGCCTTCTAAGGGGGGACAGGGGGAAAGCCGGGGAGCTGTTTTTT.

The chain links TRBV7-2 to TRBJ2-3; D gene ambiguous. Germline CDR1 reads SGHTA; CDR2 reads FQGNSA. V was pared by 2 bases and J by 0 bases, with 9 bases between. The CDR3 has 15 residues. The CDR3 DNA is TGTGCCAGCAGCTTATCCGCGGCTAGCACAGATACGCAGTATTTT. This codes for CASSLSAASTDTQYF.

The chain recombines TRBV7-9 with TRBJ2-7; TRBD2 matches 10 bases. CDR3 length equals 15 residues. CDR1 SEHNR and CDR2 FQNEAQ come from the germline V gene (reference sequence). With 5 bases clipped from V and 2 bases from J, the junction kept 6 bases outside the gene matches. CDR3 region: CASSPLAGVTYEQYF. Here the CDR3 DNA reads TGTGCCAGCAGCCCTCTAGCGGGAGTAACCTACGAGCAGTACTTC.

The chain links TRBV6-5 to TRBJ1-5; D call uncertain. V lost 5 bases and J lost 5, with 16 bases in between. The CDR3 totals 15 residues. Germline assignment: CDR1 MNHEY and CDR2 SVGAGI. The CDR3 bases are TGTGCCAGCAGTCGGACTGCGAAAGGAGATCAGCCCCAGCATTTT. Translated: CASSRTAKGDQPQHF.